These T cell receptor beta chains were read from a single sample in a study of T cells in pancreatic ductal adenocarcinoma. The method was immunoSEQ multiplex PCR; TCRdb's version includes in-frame clones alone and lacks a portion of them. The sample has around 100,000 clones, around 96% seen once. Sequencing used PBMCs. The source of these receptors is a human donor with pancreatic ductal adenocarcinoma. The CDR3 runs from the conserved cysteine through the conserved F or W. Fields, in order: CDR3 protein, CDR3 DNA, D gene, clone size, V gene, J gene. D genes are given only for firm matches. Size is stated for part of the rows, as once, few or many counts, or as a class when the clone is expanded.

CASSPWRETQYF	TGTGCCAGCAGCCCCTGGAGGGAGACCCAGTACTTC	NA	once	TRBV7-9	TRBJ2-5
CAISDLEPSGPYNEQFF	TGTGCCATCAGTGACTTGGAACCTAGCGGACCCTACAATGAGCAGTTCTTC	TRBD2	NA	TRBV10-3	TRBJ2-1
CATSRTSNEVETQYF	TGTGCCACCAGCAGGACTAGCAATGAGGTGGAGACCCAGTACTTC	TRBD2	NA	TRBV15	TRBJ2-5
CASSQGVAGDTQYF	TGTGCCAGCAGCCAAGGGGTAGCAGGAGATACGCAGTATTTT	NA	NA	TRBV7-3	TRBJ2-3
CAWTGGPQETQYF	TGTGCCTGGACAGGGGGGCCCCAAGAGACCCAGTACTTC	NA	NA	TRBV30	TRBJ2-5
CASRLTGGRRTEAFF	TGTGCCAGCAGACTTACAGGGGGCAGGAGGACTGAAGCTTTCTTT	TRBD1	NA	TRBV6-5	TRBJ1-1
CASSRQAGGLGNEQFF	TGTGCCAGCAGTAGGCAAGCGGGAGGGCTAGGGAATGAGCAGTTCTTC	TRBD2	NA	TRBV2	TRBJ2-1
CAWGRDQPQHF	TGTGCCTGGGGGCGGGATCAGCCCCAGCATTTT	NA	once	TRBV30	TRBJ1-5
CASSQNGGLPSYEQYF	TGCGCCAGCAGCCAGAATGGGGGACTACCATCCTACGAGCAGTACTTC	TRBD2	NA	TRBV4-3	TRBJ2-7
CASSQDRTGFDEQYF	TGCGCCAGCAGCCAAGATAGGACAGGCTTCGACGAGCAGTACTTC	TRBD1	NA	TRBV4-3	TRBJ2-7
CASSLQGSNQPQHF	TGTGCCAGCAGCCTACAGGGAAGCAATCAGCCCCAGCATTTT	NA	NA	TRBV7-8	TRBJ1-5
CAISPSEEETQYF	TGTGCCATCAGCCCCTCAGAGGAAGAGACCCAGTACTTC	NA	NA	TRBV10-3	TRBJ2-5
CASSVEPGSINQPQHF	TGTGCCAGCAGCGTAGAGCCGGGGTCCATAAATCAGCCCCAGCATTTT	NA	NA	TRBV9	TRBJ1-5
CASTWGGSETQYF	TGTGCCAGCACCTGGGGGGGGAGCGAGACCCAGTACTTC	TRBD2	NA	TRBV5-5	TRBJ2-5
CASSEQLAGYTDTQYF	TGTGCCAGCAGCGAACAGCTAGCGGGGTACACAGATACGCAGTATTTT	TRBD2	NA	TRBV6-4	TRBJ2-3
CAIKSGVGTDTQYF	TGTGCCATCAAGTCGGGAGTGGGTACAGATACGCAGTATTTT	NA	NA	TRBV10-3	TRBJ2-3
CASSSDRGVETQYF	TGTGCCAGCAGCTCGGACAGGGGAGTGGAGACCCAGTACTTC	TRBD1	NA	TRBV7-2	TRBJ2-5
CASSLALGTGGYGELFF	TGCGCCAGCAGCTTGGCACTAGGTACAGGGGGCTACGGGGAGCTGTTTTTT	TRBD1	NA	TRBV5-1	TRBJ2-2
CASSQSPAGPEIAHNEQFF	TGTGCCAGCAGCCAATCCCCGGCGGGACCCGAGATCGCTCACAATGAGCAGTTCTTC	NA	NA	TRBV16	TRBJ2-1
CASSTGTAGETQYF	TGCGCCAGCAGCACCGGGACAGCGGGAGAGACCCAGTACTTC	NA	NA	TRBV5-1	TRBJ2-5
CAWSGGIQETQYF	TGTGCCTGGAGTGGCGGGATACAAGAGACCCAGTACTTC	NA	NA	TRBV30	TRBJ2-5
CASSLDREGVRTGELFF	TGTGCCAGCAGCTTAGATCGGGAGGGAGTACGAACCGGGGAGCTGTTTTTT	TRBD2	NA	TRBV11-2	TRBJ2-2
CASSRIGVEISHGYTF	TGTGCCAGCAGTCGGATCGGGGTTGAAATTTCTCATGGCTACACCTTC	NA	NA	TRBV28	TRBJ1-2
CAWSVRGSGRVNTGELFF	TGTGCCTGGAGTGTTAGAGGTAGCGGGAGGGTGAACACCGGGGAGCTGTTTTTT	TRBD2	NA	TRBV30	TRBJ2-2
CASRLTGTVNEQYF	TGTGCCAGCAGACTTACCGGGACAGTAAACGAGCAGTACTTC	TRBD1	NA	TRBV6-1	TRBJ2-7
CASSPDRGPGNTIYF	TGTGCCAGCAGCCCAGACAGGGGGCCTGGAAACACCATATATTTT	TRBD1	NA	TRBV7-9	TRBJ1-3
CASSPRTGQQNTEAFF	TGTGCCAGCTCACCACGTACGGGACAGCAGAACACTGAAGCTTTCTTT	TRBD1	NA	TRBV18	TRBJ1-1
CASSRSGTGYGYTF	TGTGCCAGCTCACGCTCCGGGACAGGGTATGGCTACACCTTC	TRBD1	NA	TRBV18	TRBJ1-2
CASSLLLAGDLAKNIQYF	TGTGCCAGCAGCTTGTTACTAGCGGGGGACCTAGCCAAAAACATTCAGTACTTC	TRBD2	NA	TRBV5-6	TRBJ2-4
CASRTGLGADTQYF	TGTGCCAGCAGGACAGGCCTCGGGGCAGATACGCAGTATTTT	NA	NA	TRBV27	TRBJ2-3
CASSLSGTGELFF	TGTGCCAGCAGTTTATCCGGCACCGGGGAGCTGTTTTTT	NA	NA	TRBV27	TRBJ2-2
CASSESLASGPTEQYF	TGCGCCAGCAGCGAGAGTTTGGCTAGCGGTCCTACGGAGCAGTACTTC	TRBD2	NA	TRBV5-1	TRBJ2-7
CASSTGNTGELFF	TGTGCCAGCTCAACAGGAAACACCGGGGAGCTGTTTTTT	NA	NA	TRBV18	TRBJ2-2
CASSLRGRDPAFF	TGTGCCAGCAGCTTAAGGGGGCGCGATCCAGCTTTCTTT	TRBD1	NA	TRBV7-8	TRBJ1-1
CSAPGDGYTF	TGCAGCGCTCCAGGGGATGGCTACACCTTC	NA	NA	TRBV20-1	TRBJ1-2
CASSIQAQPQHF	TGTGCCAGTAGTATACAGGCGCAGCCCCAGCATTTT	NA	NA	TRBV19	TRBJ1-5
CASSFPAPAGGTGELFF	TGTGCCAGCAGTTTCCCCGCTCCCGCAGGAGGGACCGGGGAGCTGTTTTTT	NA	NA	TRBV28	TRBJ2-2
CASSPPGTVVNEKLFF	TGTGCCAGCAGCCCCCCCGGGACAGTGGTTAATGAAAAACTGTTTTTT	TRBD1	once	TRBV11-2	TRBJ1-4
CASRRAGGTYNEQFF	TGTGCCAGCAGACGCGCGGGGGGGACGTACAATGAGCAGTTCTTC	TRBD2	NA	TRBV7-9	TRBJ2-1
CASSPRTGSMDGYTF	TGTGCCAGCAGCCCCCGGACAGGGAGTATGGATGGCTACACCTTC	TRBD1	NA	TRBV14	TRBJ1-2
CASSSSGSGKLFF	TGTGCCAGCAGCTCTAGCGGGAGCGGGAAGCTGTTTTTT	TRBD2	once	TRBV7-9	TRBJ2-2
CASAGGYEQYF	TGTGCATCAGCGGGAGGATACGAGCAGTACTTC	TRBD2	NA	TRBV6-6	TRBJ2-7
CASSLELDRGVGYTF	TGCGCCAGCAGCTTGGAACTGGACAGGGGAGTTGGCTACACCTTC	TRBD1	NA	TRBV5-1	TRBJ1-2
CASSLTGAQETQYF	TGTGCCAGCAGCTTGACAGGGGCCCAGGAGACCCAGTACTTC	TRBD1	NA	TRBV7-2	TRBJ2-5
CASSLESGGVKTQYF	TGTGCCAGCAGCTTAGAGTCAGGGGGCGTAAAGACCCAGTACTTC	TRBD1	NA	TRBV7-2	TRBJ2-5
CASSVGGQYLTDTQYF	TGTGCCAGCAGCGTAGGTGGCCAATACCTCACAGATACGCAGTATTTT	NA	NA	TRBV9	TRBJ2-3
CASRWTHYEQYF	TGTGCCAGCAGGTGGACACACTACGAGCAGTACTTC	NA	NA	TRBV6-1	TRBJ2-7
CASSLTDQPQHF	TGTGCCAGCAGCTTAACGGATCAGCCCCAGCATTTT	NA	NA	TRBV7-9	TRBJ1-5
CASSASYEQYF	TGCGCCAGCAGCGCCAGCTACGAGCAGTACTTC	NA	NA	TRBV5-1	TRBJ2-7
CASSPNTGPDTQYF	TGTGCCAGCAGCCCAAATACAGGCCCAGATACGCAGTATTTT	NA	NA	TRBV28	TRBJ2-3
CASSFGTETYEQYF	TGTGCCAGCAGCTTTGGGACAGAAACCTACGAGCAGTACTTC	TRBD1	NA	TRBV7-2	TRBJ2-7
CASRDRKYEQYF	TGTGCCTCACGGGACAGGAAATACGAGCAGTACTTC	TRBD1	NA	TRBV19	TRBJ2-7